This T cell receptor beta chain was sequenced for a study of vaccination and CD4 T cells after COVID-19. Study conclusions and caveats: Data came from relatively few convalescent patients and lacked early post-infection timepoints.

V lost 5 bases to trimming and J lost 0 bases; unmatched junction nucleotides: 6. There are 16 residues in the CDR3. In germline, CDR1 is SNHLY, CDR2 FYNNEI. A word on this clonotype: No antigen is known for it.

Treatment given: roughly 11-day PBMC culture with coronavirus spike peptide pools or control peptides (ViraFEST assay). TCR sequencing followed the expansion of antigen-specific T cells with peptide pools in ViraFEST. At the Johns Hopkins FTIC core, DNA taken from cultured CD4+ T cells was sequenced by way of the Oncomine TCR Beta short-read assay. TCRdb reprocessed the PCR reads via MiXCR and lists one record per CDR3 protein. Here the sample spans about 13,000 distinct CDR3 sequences, over 40% being singletons. The chain is built from TRBV2 and TRBJ1-3; 8 bases map to TRBD1. This receptor was identified in a human donor who had recovered from COVID-19. The material sequenced was CD4+ T cells from blood, cultured in vitro. The CDR3 loop reads CASSLGQANSGNTIYF. Here the CDR3 DNA reads TGTGCCAGCAGTTTGGGACAGGCGAACTCTGGAAACACCATATATTTT.